One and the same sample provided the 11 T cell receptor beta chains below, sequenced in a study of T cells in Graves' hyperthyroidism and ophthalmopathy. The investigators amplified TCR beta CDR3 regions from RNA transcripts. HTBI primers were used for first-round RT-PCR of the TCR CDR3. One entry per CDR3 protein, called by TCRdb with MiXCR from the multiplex PCR reads. The sample has under 65,000 distinct CDR3 sequences, approximately 53% seen once. Sequencing input: blood. The receptor set was obtained from a woman aged 60 to 75 with Graves' ophthalmopathy.

V usage is TRBV20-1 and J usage is TRBJ2-1, with 15 bases identical to TRBD2. This CDR3 contains 16 residues. With 3 bases clipped from V and 8 bases from J, the junction kept 8 bases outside the gene matches. Germline CDR1 is DFQATT and CDR2 is SNEGSKA (reference sequence). CDR3 region: CSARGLAGGASDEQFF. CDR3 sequence (DNA): TGCAGTGCTAGGGGACTAGCGGGGGGCGCATCAGATGAGCAGTTCTTC.

This sequence joins TRBV12-3 or TRBV12-4 and TRBJ1-1; possibly TRBD1 for D (5 bases). Trimming took 7 bases from V and 10 from J, leaving 19 bases between them. The CDR3 contains 13 residues. CDR3 nucleotides: TGTGCCAGCACCTCCGCAGTGGGGGTTGGAGCTTTCTTT. Translating gives CASTSAVGVGAFF.

J is TRBJ2-6 and V is TRBV12-3 or TRBV12-4, with TRBD1 identical over 8 bases. The CDR3 has 18 residues. V was pared by 5 bases and J by 1 base, with 10 bases of the junction left unmatched. This CDR3 is CASSTTGTGISGANVLTF. CDR3 coding DNA: TGTGCCAGCAGTACTACCGGGACAGGAATATCTGGGGCCAACGTCCTGACTTTC.

The chain combines TRBV9 with TRBJ2-3; no clear D gene. This CDR3 contains 14 residues. The germline V and J ends were trimmed by 0 bases and 2 bases, with 7 bases remaining between them. CDR1 and CDR2 (germline): SGDLS, YYNGEE. CDR3 protein: CASSVDASTDTQYF. For the CDR3, the DNA is TGTGCCAGCAGCGTAGATGCCTCCACAGATACGCAGTATTTT. The full variable domain, rest sourced from reference TRBV9 and TRBJ2-3, is DSGVTQTPKHLITATGQRVTLRCSPRSGDLSVYWYQQSLDQGLQFLIQYYNGEERAKGNILERFSAQQFPDLHSELNLSSLELGDSALYFCASSVDASTDTQYFGPGTRLTVL.

This chain links TRBV20-1 with TRBJ1-2, with 7 positions matching TRBD1. CDR1 is DFQATT and CDR2 is SNEGSKA in the germline V gene (reference sequence). The CDR3 is 12 amino acids. V lost 6 bases and J lost 10; bases outside the gene matches: 11. The CDR3 loop reads CSAESGTEVYTF. CDR3 nucleotide sequence: TGCAGTGCAGAATCCGGGACAGAGGTCTACACCTTC.

This clonotype was seen at least ten times. The genes are TRBV9 and TRBJ1-2; 7 positions match TRBD1. Germline CDR1 SGDLS, CDR2 YYNGEE. After removal of 2 bases from V and 2 bases from J, the junction contained 9 bases not matched to a gene. The CDR3 runs to 16 residues. The CDR3 spells CASSVSWMGQNYGYTF. The CDR3 coding sequence is TGTGCCAGCAGCGTTAGTTGGATGGGACAGAACTATGGCTACACCTTC.

This chain links TRBV11-2 with TRBJ2-3, with D possibly being TRBD2 (6 bases). The CDR3 sequence is 15 residues long. Germline V CDR1 and CDR2: SGHAT, FQNNGV. V lost 0 bases and J 1 base, leaving 8 bases between the germline ends. CDR3 in amino acids: CASSLDWGGTDTQYF. CDR3 DNA: TGTGCCAGCAGCTTAGATTGGGGGGGCACAGATACGCAGTATTTT.

This chain uses TRBV29-1 with TRBJ1-2; no clear D. Deletions cut 2 bases from V and 3 bases from J, with 7 bases between. The CDR3 runs 12 residues. Germline values: CDR1 SQVTM, CDR2 ANQGSEA. CDR3 nucleotides: TGCAGCGTTGAACTGGGAGACTATGGCTACACCTTC. It yields the protein CSVELGDYGYTF.

On this clonotype: An end of the junction differs from the germline gene, which may be a read error. The V gene is TRBV19, the J gene TRBJ1-2, with D unresolved. The CDR3 is 8 amino acids. The germline V gene has CDR1 LNHDA and CDR2 SQIVND (reference sequence). The CDR3 reads CASSVAAF. CDR3 DNA sequence: TGTGCCAGTAGTGTGGCCGCCTTC.

This chain joins TRBV10-2 and TRBJ2-1; maybe TRBD1 (6 bases). The ends were cut back, 6 bases at V and 0 bases at J, with 12 bases in the middle. This CDR3 spans 15 amino acids. CDR1 is WSHSY, CDR2 SAAADI, per germline. The CDR3 loop reads CASSLTGISYNEQFF. The CDR3 bases are TGCGCCAGCAGCCTTACAGGGATCTCCTACAATGAGCAGTTCTTC.

This clonotype was recorded many times. The chain joins TRBV20-1 to TRBJ2-5; 8 bases line up with TRBD1. CDR3 length: 15 residues. V shed 1 base and J 5 bases; nucleotides not matched to a gene: 9. From germline, CDR1 is DFQATT and CDR2 SNEGSKA (reference sequence). Here the CDR3 DNA reads TGCAGTGCTAGAGGCCCCGACAGGGGCGGGGAGACCCAGTACTTC. Its translation: CSARGPDRGGETQYF.